This TCR beta chain stems from a study of radiation and T cells in renal cell carcinoma. The study, taken as a whole, reports: Top tumor clonotypes rose in blood 2 weeks post-radiation, then contracted.

As for time point: blood 4 weeks post-SBRT, at nephrectomy. Treatment in this sample: 15 Gy SBRT to primary tumor, nephrectomy 4 weeks later. Points on this clone: Its specificity is not known.

Per germline, CDR1 MGHRA and CDR2 YSYEKL. The V end was cut by 1 base, the J end by 4 bases, with 5 bases between. The CDR3 length is 13 residues. Using immunoSEQ multiplex PCR, the repertoire was profiled, and TCRdb retains in-frame clones only, with some absent. This sample has 60,000 to 95,000 clones; around 78% occur once, and the top ten carry 2% to 3%. Source: blood, taken from a patient whose treatment included radiotherapy and nephrectomy. The sequence came from an older woman with renal cell carcinoma. The rearrangement uses TRBV4-1 and TRBJ1-5; no definite D call. The CDR3 region has the DNA TGCGCCAGCAGCCAAGCGTTAAATCAGCCCCAGCATTTT. Its protein product is CASSQALNQPQHF.